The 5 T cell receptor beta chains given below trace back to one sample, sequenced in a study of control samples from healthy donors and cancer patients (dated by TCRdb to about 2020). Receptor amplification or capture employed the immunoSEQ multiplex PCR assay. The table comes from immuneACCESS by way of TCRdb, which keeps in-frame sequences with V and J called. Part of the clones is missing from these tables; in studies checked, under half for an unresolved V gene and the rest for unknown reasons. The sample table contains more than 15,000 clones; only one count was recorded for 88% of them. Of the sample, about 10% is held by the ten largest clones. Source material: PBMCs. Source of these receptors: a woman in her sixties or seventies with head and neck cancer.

The CDR3 region is CASSEVPGLAGEEQFF. The CDR3, as DNA: TGCGCCAGCAGTGAAGTCCCGGGACTAGCGGGAGAGGAGCAGTTCTTC. The rearrangement uses TRBV10-1 and TRBJ2-1, with 14 bases lining up with TRBD2. The ends lost 3 bases at V and 10 bases at J; junction bases unmatched: 8. CDR1 is WNHNN and CDR2 is SYGVQD in the germline V gene (reference sequence). This CDR3 is built from 16 residues.

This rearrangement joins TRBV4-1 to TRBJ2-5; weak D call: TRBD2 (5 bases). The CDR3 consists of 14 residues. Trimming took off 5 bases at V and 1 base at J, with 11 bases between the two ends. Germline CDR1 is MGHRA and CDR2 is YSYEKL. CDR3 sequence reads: CASSIGITQETQYF. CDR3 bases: TGCGCCAGCAGCATCGGGATCACCCAAGAGACCCAGTACTTC.

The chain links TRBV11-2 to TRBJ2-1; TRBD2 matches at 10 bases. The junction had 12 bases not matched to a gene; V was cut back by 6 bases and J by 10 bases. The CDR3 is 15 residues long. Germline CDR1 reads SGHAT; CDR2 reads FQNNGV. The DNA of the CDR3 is TGTGCCAGCAGTCCTGGACTAGCGGACGTCGCAGAGCAGTTCTTC. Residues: CASSPGLADVAEQFF.

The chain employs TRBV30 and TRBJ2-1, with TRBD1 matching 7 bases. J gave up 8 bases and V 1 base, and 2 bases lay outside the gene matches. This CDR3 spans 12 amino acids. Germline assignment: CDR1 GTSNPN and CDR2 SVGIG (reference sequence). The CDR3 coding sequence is TGTGCCTGGAGTGACAGGGGCTATGAGCAGTTCTTC. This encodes CAWSDRGYEQFF.

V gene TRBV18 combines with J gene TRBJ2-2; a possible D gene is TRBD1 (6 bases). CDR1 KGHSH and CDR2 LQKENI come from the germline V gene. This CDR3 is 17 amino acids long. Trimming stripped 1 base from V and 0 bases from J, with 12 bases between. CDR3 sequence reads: CASSPRGTFANTGELFF. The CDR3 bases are TGTGCCAGCTCACCACGGGGGACATTCGCGAACACCGGGGAGCTGTTTTTT.